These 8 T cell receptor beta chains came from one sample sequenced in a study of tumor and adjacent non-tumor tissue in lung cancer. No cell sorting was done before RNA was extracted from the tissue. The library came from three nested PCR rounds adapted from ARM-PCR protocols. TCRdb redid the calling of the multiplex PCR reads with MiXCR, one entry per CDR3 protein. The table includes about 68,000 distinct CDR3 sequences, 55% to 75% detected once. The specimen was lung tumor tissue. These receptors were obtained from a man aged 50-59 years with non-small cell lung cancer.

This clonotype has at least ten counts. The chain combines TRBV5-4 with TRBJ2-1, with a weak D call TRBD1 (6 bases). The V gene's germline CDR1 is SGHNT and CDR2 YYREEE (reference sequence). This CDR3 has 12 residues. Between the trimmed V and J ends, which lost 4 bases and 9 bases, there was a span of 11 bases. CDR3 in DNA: TGTGCCAGCAGCAGGGGGAGCGGTGAGCAGTTCTTC. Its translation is CASSRGSGEQFF.

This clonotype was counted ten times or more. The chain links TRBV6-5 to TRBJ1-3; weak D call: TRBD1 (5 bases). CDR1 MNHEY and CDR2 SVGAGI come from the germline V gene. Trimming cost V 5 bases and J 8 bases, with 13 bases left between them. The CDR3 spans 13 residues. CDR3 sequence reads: CASSRQGSDTIYF. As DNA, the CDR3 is TGTGCCAGCAGTCGCCAGGGTTCGGACACCATATATTTT.

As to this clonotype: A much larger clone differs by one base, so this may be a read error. CDR3 region: CSVSMATDTQYF. CDR3 nucleotides: TGCAGTGTGAGTATGGCCACAGATACGCAGTATTTT. The chain uses TRBV20-1 and TRBJ2-3; no reliable D call. V lost 7 bases and J lost 2, with 10 bases in between. CDR1 and CDR2 from the germline V gene are DFQATT and SNEGSKA (reference sequence). The CDR3 contains 12 residues.

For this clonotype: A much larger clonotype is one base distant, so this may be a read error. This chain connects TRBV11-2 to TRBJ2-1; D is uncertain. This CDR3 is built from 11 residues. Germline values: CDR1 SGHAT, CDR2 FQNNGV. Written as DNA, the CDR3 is TGTGCCGGCAGTTCGCGAACCGAGCAGTTCTTC. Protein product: CAGSSRTEQFF.

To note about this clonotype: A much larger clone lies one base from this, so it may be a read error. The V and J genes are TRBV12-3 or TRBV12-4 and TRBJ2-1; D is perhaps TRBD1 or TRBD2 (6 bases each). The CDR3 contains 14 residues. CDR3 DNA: TGTGTCAGCACTATACGGGGGCCGGTCAATGAGCAGTTCTTC. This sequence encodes CVSTIRGPVNEQFF.

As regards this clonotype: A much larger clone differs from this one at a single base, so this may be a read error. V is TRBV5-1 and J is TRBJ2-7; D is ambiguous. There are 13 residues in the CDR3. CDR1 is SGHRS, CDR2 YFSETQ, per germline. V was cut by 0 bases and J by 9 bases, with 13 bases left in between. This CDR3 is CASSLGQAAVQYF. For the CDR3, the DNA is TGCGCCAGCAGCTTGGGTCAGGCGGCGGTGCAGTACTTC.

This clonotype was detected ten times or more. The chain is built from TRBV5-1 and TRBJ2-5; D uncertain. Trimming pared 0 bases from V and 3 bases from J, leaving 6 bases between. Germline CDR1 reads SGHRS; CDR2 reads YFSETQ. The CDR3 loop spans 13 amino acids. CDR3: CASSLGRKETQYF. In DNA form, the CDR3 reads TGCGCCAGCAGCTTGGGACGAAAAGAGACCCAGTACTTC.

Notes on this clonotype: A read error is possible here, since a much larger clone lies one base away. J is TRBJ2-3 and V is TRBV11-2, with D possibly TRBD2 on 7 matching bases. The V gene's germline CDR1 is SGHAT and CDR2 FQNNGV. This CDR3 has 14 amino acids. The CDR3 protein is CTSSLAEGGGTQYF. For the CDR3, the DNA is TGTACCAGCAGCTTAGCTGAGGGGGGAGGGACGCAGTATTTT.